The 5 T cell receptor beta chains below all came from one sample that was sequenced in a study of blood T cell repertoires in COVID-19. Data came from immunoSEQ multiplex PCR; TCRdb stores just in-frame clones and leaves some out. This sample has about 26,000 clones, with 92% found just once. Material: peripheral blood. Every receptor here comes from a human donor in a cohort sampled during active COVID-19.

The CDR3 nucleotides are TGTGCCAGCAGCTTAGTAGACCTAGCGGGGACCGGGGAGCTGTTTTTT. Translated, it gives CASSLVDLAGTGELFF. The rearrangement links TRBV7-6 to TRBJ2-2; 9 positions match TRBD2. Trimming at V came to 1 base and at J to 5 bases, leaving 5 bases not matched to a gene. CDR3 length: 16 residues. The germline CDR1 and CDR2 sequences are SGHVS and FNYEAQ.

This clone was recorded once. V and J are TRBV2 and TRBJ2-3, with 12 nucleotides matching TRBD2. The CDR3 has 15 amino acids. Per the germline V gene, CDR1 is SNHLY and CDR2 is FYNNEI. After removal of 7 bases from V and 4 bases from J, the junction contained 6 bases not matched to a gene. The CDR3 region has the DNA TGTGCCAGCAAATCCCTAGCGGGGGGGCCAGATACGCAGTATTTT. This sequence encodes CASKSLAGGPDTQYF.

The count of this clone is one. The chain combines TRBV10-1 with TRBJ2-3; possible D gene TRBD2, 5 bases. V was trimmed by 2 bases and J by 5 bases, leaving 11 bases between them. CDR1 is WNHNN and CDR2 is SYGVQD in the germline V gene (reference sequence). The length of the CDR3 is 14 residues. CDR3 sequence (DNA): TGCGCCAGCAGTGAGGTTCACCGGGGAGATACGCAGTATTTT. It translates to CASSEVHRGDTQYF.

This clone occurred once. This chain connects TRBV5-1 to TRBJ1-6; D is unresolved. The CDR3 has 15 amino acids. V lost 4 bases to trimming and J lost 0 bases, with 8 bases between them. The germline gives CDR1 SGHRS, CDR2 YFSETQ. The CDR3 protein is CASSNPSSYNSPLHF. DNA of the CDR3: TGCGCCAGCAGCAACCCGAGCTCCTATAATTCACCCCTCCACTTT.

The chain recombines TRBV12-5 with TRBJ1-5; 7 bases align to TRBD1. V trimming: 6 bases; J trimming: 2 bases; junction bases outside the gene matches: 4. CDR3 length equals 14 residues. CDR1 is LGHNT, CDR2 FRNRAP, per germline. CDR3 region: CASGRGLGNQPQHF. CDR3 bases: TGTGCTAGTGGGAGGGGGCTGGGCAATCAGCCCCAGCATTTT. The entire variable domain, with the rest obtained from reference TRBV12-5 and TRBJ1-5, is as follows: DARVTQTPRHKVTEMGQEVTMRCQPILGHNTVFWYRQTMMQGLELLAYFRNRAPLDDSGMPKDRFSAEMPDATLATLKIQPSEPRDSAVYFCASGRGLGNQPQHFGDGTRLSIL.